The rows below give T cell receptor beta chains drawn from one sample of a study of blood T cell repertoires in COVID-19. Clones were read by immunoSEQ multiplex PCR, and TCRdb kept only the in-frame ones, dropping some. The sample carries about 290,000 clones, around 89% recorded once. The sample consisted of peripheral blood. These receptors all come from a man aged 40-50 years with acute or convalescent COVID-19. The CDR3 runs from the conserved cysteine through the conserved F or W. D genes are given only for firm matches. Rows may omit the clone size; those that give it use once, few, many or a size class.

v_gene: TRBV12-3/TRBV12-4
abundance: -
j_gene: TRBJ1-1
d_gene: -
len: 13
CDR3aa: CASSPSFTREAFF
CDR3nt: TGTGCCAGCAGTCCTTCCTTTACTCGTGAAGCTTTCTTT

v_gene: TRBV5-1
abundance: once
j_gene: TRBJ1-4
d_gene: -
len: 15
CDR3aa: CASSLESVANEKLFF
CDR3nt: TGCGCCAGCAGCTTGGAAAGCGTCGCTAATGAAAAACTGTTTTTT

v_gene: TRBV24-1
abundance: -
j_gene: TRBJ2-1
d_gene: -
len: 13
CDR3aa: CATSESHYNEQFF
CDR3nt: TGTGCCACCAGTGAGTCCCATTACAATGAGCAGTTCTTC

v_gene: TRBV20-1
abundance: -
j_gene: TRBJ2-1
d_gene: -
len: 11
CDR3aa: CSAREADEQFF
CDR3nt: TGCAGTGCTAGAGAAGCGGATGAGCAGTTCTTC

v_gene: TRBV5-4
abundance: once
j_gene: TRBJ2-2
d_gene: TRBD2
len: 16
CDR3aa: CASSVGGARNTGELFF
CDR3nt: TGTGCCAGCAGCGTCGGGGGGGCAAGGAACACCGGGGAGCTGTTTTTT

v_gene: TRBV6-5
abundance: -
j_gene: TRBJ2-2
d_gene: -
len: 15
CDR3aa: CASSRHASNTGELFF
CDR3nt: TGTGCCAGCAGTCGACATGCGTCGAACACCGGGGAGCTGTTTTTT

v_gene: TRBV2
abundance: -
j_gene: TRBJ2-1
d_gene: TRBD2
len: 12
CDR3aa: CASRGGAKEQFF
CDR3nt: TGTGCCAGCCGGGGGGGCGCTAAGGAGCAGTTCTTC

v_gene: TRBV19
abundance: -
j_gene: TRBJ2-7
d_gene: -
len: 15
CDR3aa: CASSEQGYSSYEQYF
CDR3nt: TGTGCCAGTAGCGAACAGGGCTATAGCTCCTACGAGCAGTACTTC

v_gene: TRBV6-2/TRBV6-3
abundance: -
j_gene: TRBJ1-2
d_gene: -
len: 14
CDR3aa: CASSYGGTFYGYTF
CDR3nt: TGTGCCAGCAGTTACGGAGGGACCTTCTATGGCTACACCTTC

v_gene: TRBV6-5
abundance: -
j_gene: TRBJ2-3
d_gene: TRBD2
len: 13
CDR3aa: CASSPSGGDTQYF
CDR3nt: TGTGCCAGCAGTCCCAGCGGGGGAGATACGCAGTATTTT

v_gene: TRBV7-9
abundance: -
j_gene: TRBJ1-3
d_gene: TRBD1
len: 15
CDR3aa: CASSLEGQAGNTIYF
CDR3nt: TGTGCCAGCAGCCTTGAGGGACAGGCTGGAAACACCATATATTTT

v_gene: TRBV11-2
abundance: -
j_gene: TRBJ1-1
d_gene: TRBD1
len: 15
CDR3aa: CASSHTTGVGTEAFF
CDR3nt: TGTGCCAGCAGCCATACTACAGGGGTTGGCACTGAAGCTTTCTTT

v_gene: TRBV5-5
abundance: -
j_gene: TRBJ1-6
d_gene: TRBD1
len: 16
CDR3aa: CASSSRTGFYNSPLHF
CDR3nt: TGTGCCAGCAGTTCCAGGACAGGGTTCTATAATTCACCCCTCCACTTT

v_gene: TRBV6-2/TRBV6-3
abundance: -
j_gene: TRBJ1-2
d_gene: -
len: 14
CDR3aa: CASSYDGRGYGYTF
CDR3nt: TGTGCCAGCAGTTACGACGGCAGGGGTTATGGCTACACCTTC

v_gene: TRBV10-3
abundance: once
j_gene: TRBJ1-2
d_gene: -
len: 14
CDR3aa: CAISELTGDYGYTF
CDR3nt: TGTGCCATCAGTGAGCTGACGGGGGACTATGGCTACACCTTC

v_gene: TRBV6-1
abundance: -
j_gene: TRBJ2-3
d_gene: -
len: 15
CDR3aa: CASSEEGAVTDTQYF
CDR3nt: TGTGCCAGCAGTGAAGAGGGAGCGGTCACAGATACGCAGTATTTT

v_gene: TRBV7-2
abundance: -
j_gene: TRBJ1-2
d_gene: TRBD1
len: 14
CDR3aa: CASSPRDRLYGYTF
CDR3nt: TGTGCCAGCAGCCCACGGGACAGGCTATATGGCTACACCTTC

v_gene: TRBV6-5
abundance: -
j_gene: TRBJ2-7
d_gene: -
len: 12
CDR3aa: CASSSSTYEQYF
CDR3nt: TGTGCCAGCAGTTCCTCTACCTACGAGCAGTACTTC

v_gene: TRBV7-2
abundance: -
j_gene: TRBJ1-1
d_gene: -
len: 14
CDR3aa: CASSLYRESTEAFF
CDR3nt: TGTGCCAGCAGCTTATACAGGGAATCCACTGAAGCTTTCTTT

v_gene: TRBV7-2
abundance: -
j_gene: TRBJ1-6
d_gene: -
len: 14
CDR3aa: CASSPDSLGAPLHF
CDR3nt: TGTGCCAGCAGCCCCGACAGCCTAGGGGCCCCCCTCCACTTT